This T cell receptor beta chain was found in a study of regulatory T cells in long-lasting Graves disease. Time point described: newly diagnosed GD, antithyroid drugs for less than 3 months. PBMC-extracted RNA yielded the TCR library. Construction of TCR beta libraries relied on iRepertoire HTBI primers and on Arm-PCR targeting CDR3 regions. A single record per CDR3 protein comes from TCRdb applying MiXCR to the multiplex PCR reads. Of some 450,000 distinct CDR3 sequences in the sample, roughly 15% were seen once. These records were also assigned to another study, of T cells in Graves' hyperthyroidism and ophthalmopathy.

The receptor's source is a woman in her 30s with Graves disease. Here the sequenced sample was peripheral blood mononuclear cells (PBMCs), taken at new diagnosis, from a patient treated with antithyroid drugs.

The CDR3, as DNA: TGTGCCAGCAGCCAAGATCCCAGGGGCTTTCTCTACGAGCAGTACTTC. It yields the protein CASSQDPRGFLYEQYF. This chain joins TRBV14 and TRBJ2-7; possible D gene TRBD1, 6 bases. The V gene's germline CDR1 is SGHDN and CDR2 FVKESK. Trimming took 0 bases from V and 3 from J, leaving 15 bases between them. CDR3 size: 16 residues.